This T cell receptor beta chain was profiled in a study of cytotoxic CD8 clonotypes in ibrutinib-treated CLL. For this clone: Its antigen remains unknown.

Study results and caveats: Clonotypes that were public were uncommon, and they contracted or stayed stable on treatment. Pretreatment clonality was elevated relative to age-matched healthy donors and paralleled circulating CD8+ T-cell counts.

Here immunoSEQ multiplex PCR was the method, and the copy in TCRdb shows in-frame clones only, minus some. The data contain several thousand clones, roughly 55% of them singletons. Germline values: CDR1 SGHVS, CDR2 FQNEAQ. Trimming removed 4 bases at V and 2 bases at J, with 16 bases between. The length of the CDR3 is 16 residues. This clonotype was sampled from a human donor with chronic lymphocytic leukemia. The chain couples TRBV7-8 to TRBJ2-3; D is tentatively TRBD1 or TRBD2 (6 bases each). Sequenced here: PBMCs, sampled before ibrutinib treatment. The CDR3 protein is CASSSGAAVDTDTQYF. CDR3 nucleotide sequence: TGTGCCAGCAGCTCGGGGGCGGCAGTCGACACAGATACGCAGTATTTT.